The subject of this entry is one T cell receptor beta chain. This entry comes from a study of technical replicates of blood from a few donors. This CDR3 has 16 residues. Per the germline V gene, CDR1 is LGHNA and CDR2 is YSLEER. With 4 bases clipped from V and 3 bases from J, the junction kept 10 bases outside the gene matches. The assay was immunoSEQ multiplex PCR, and TCRdb's table has in-frame clones only and misses some. Counted here are 65,000 to 90,000 clones, 95% to 98% occurring once; the ten biggest clones make up less than 0.25%. The chain is built from TRBV4-3 and TRBJ2-7, with 9 bases identical to TRBD1. Sample: T cells isolated from PBMCs. The clonotype was recovered from a human donor in good health. The CDR3 protein is CASSPRSGTGRYEQYF. In DNA, the CDR3 is TGCGCCAGCAGCCCACGGTCGGGGACAGGGCGCTACGAGCAGTACTTC.